Shown below are 8 T cell receptor beta chains from a single sample sequenced in a study of glioma-infiltrating T cells. Using RNA template, CDR3s of TCR alpha and beta were amplified with iRepertoire arm-PCR. Via MiXCR, TCRdb re-called the multiplex PCR reads, giving one row per CDR3 protein. The sample consists of approximately 400,000 distinct CDR3 sequences, 41% of them appearing once. Sequencing was performed on glioma tissue, nonneoplastic brain tissue, or PBMCs (not recorded which). The receptors come from a human donor with low-grade glioma or glioblastoma, undergoing nonglioma brain surgery, or in good health (not recorded which).

The V call is TRBV10-3, the J call TRBJ1-1; D perhaps matches TRBD1 (5 bases). Germline V gives CDR1 ENHRY, CDR2 SYGVKD. Trimming took off 6 bases at V and 1 base at J, with 12 bases between the two ends. The CDR3 is 14 amino acids. The DNA for the CDR3 is TGTGCCATCAGAAGGGGCAGCACGAACACTGAAGCTTTCTTT. Translation: CAIRRGSTNTEAFF.

A remark on this clonotype: Being one base from a much bigger clone, this may be a read error. This chain links TRBV7-2 with TRBJ1-5; D is unclear. The germline CDR1 and CDR2 sequences are SGHTA and FQGNSA. This CDR3 is 14 amino acids long. The V gene lost 5 bases and the J gene lost 5 bases, with 13 bases spanning the gap. CDR3 residues: CASSPWLGDQPQHF. The CDR3 DNA is TGTGCCAGCAGCCCATGGCTCGGCGATCAGCCCCAGCATTTT.

Only a few counts were recorded for this clonotype. This chain uses TRBV7-9 with TRBJ2-3; 10 bases map to TRBD1. This CDR3 region has 17 residues. Germline V gene data show CDR1 as SEHNR and CDR2 as FQNEAQ (reference sequence). Trimming took 8 bases from V and 1 from J; bases not matched to a gene: 12. The CDR3 here is CASPALSGTGGTDTQYF. The CDR3 DNA reads as TGTGCCAGCCCAGCTTTGTCCGGGACAGGGGGCACAGATACGCAGTATTTT.

The chain links TRBV7-9 to TRBJ2-5; 7 nucleotides agree with TRBD1. With V trimmed by 4 bases and J by 5 bases, 10 bases remained unmatched. Germline values: CDR1 SEHNR, CDR2 FQNEAQ (reference sequence). The CDR3 has 15 amino acids. CDR3 coding DNA: TGTGCCAGCAGCTCAATCACGACAGGGCGTGAGACCCAGTACTTC. Protein: CASSSITTGRETQYF. Looking up the rest from reference TRBV7-9 and TRBJ2-5 gives the full variable domain: DTGVSQNPRHKITKRGQNVTFRCDPISEHNRLYWYRQTLGQGPEFLTYFQNEAQLEKSRLLSDRFSAERPKGSFSTLEIQRTEQGDSAMYLCASSSITTGRETQYFGPGTRLLVL.

This clonotype was counted a few times. This chain connects TRBV20-1 to TRBJ1-5, with D tentatively TRBD1 (6 bases). Germline assignment: CDR1 DFQATT and CDR2 SNEGSKA (reference sequence). V gave up 6 bases and J gave up 4 bases, with 10 bases separating them. This CDR3 is built from 12 residues. CDR3 sequence (DNA): TGCAGTGCGGGGGGCCCGAATCAGCCCCAGCATTTT. Encoded protein: CSAGGPNQPQHF.

This chain uses TRBV7-2 with TRBJ2-5; D is ambiguous. CDR3 length equals 13 residues. The germline gives CDR1 SGHTA, CDR2 FQGNSA. Trimming removed 5 bases at V and 5 bases at J, with 12 bases between. CDR3 sequence reads: CASSNSVGETQYF. In nucleotides, the CDR3 is TGTGCCAGCAGCAACAGCGTCGGGGAGACCCAGTACTTC. Together with reference TRBV7-2 and TRBJ2-5, the CDR3 gives the full variable domain: GAGVSQSPSNKVTEKGKDVELRCDPISGHTALYWYRQSLGQGLEFLIYFQGNSAPDKSGLPSDRFSAERTGGSVSTLTIQRTQQEDSAVYLCASSNSVGETQYFGPGTRLLVL.

Ten or more counts support this clonotype. The chain has TRBV27 and TRBJ2-1; maybe TRBD2 (7 bases). Germline V gives CDR1 MNHEY, CDR2 SMNVEV (reference sequence). The CDR3 is 14 residues long. The V and J ends lost 8 bases and 3 bases respectively, with 14 bases between them. The CDR3 protein is CASSGGLYYNEQFF. The CDR3 DNA reads as TGTGCCAGCTCCGGGGGGCTATACTACAATGAGCAGTTCTTC.

The rearrangement joins TRBV6-2 or TRBV6-3 to TRBJ2-7; D is uncertain. CDR1 is MNHEY and CDR2 is SVGEGT in the germline V gene. Trimming removed 5 bases at V and 3 bases at J, with 8 bases between. This CDR3 is 12 amino acids long. The CDR3 DNA sequence: TGTGCCAGCAGTCAAAAAAGCTACGAGCAGTACTTC. This gives the protein CASSQKSYEQYF.